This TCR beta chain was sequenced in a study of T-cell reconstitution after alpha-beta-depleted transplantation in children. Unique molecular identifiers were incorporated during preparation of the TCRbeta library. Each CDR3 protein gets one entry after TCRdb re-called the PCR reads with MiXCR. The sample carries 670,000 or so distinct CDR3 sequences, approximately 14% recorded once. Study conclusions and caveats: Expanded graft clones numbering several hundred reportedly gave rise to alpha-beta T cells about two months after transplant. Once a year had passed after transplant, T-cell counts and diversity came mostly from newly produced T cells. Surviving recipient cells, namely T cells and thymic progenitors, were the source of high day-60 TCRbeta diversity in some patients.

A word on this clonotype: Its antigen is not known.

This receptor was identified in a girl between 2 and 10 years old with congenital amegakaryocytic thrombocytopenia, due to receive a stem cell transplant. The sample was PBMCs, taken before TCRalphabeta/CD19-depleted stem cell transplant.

The CDR3 DNA follows: TGCAGTGCCAAGACAGGTGTGGATCAGCCCCAGCATTTT. Amino acids: CSAKTGVDQPQHF. The rearrangement uses TRBV20-1 and TRBJ1-5, with D perhaps TRBD1 (6 bases). The germline V gene encodes CDR1 DFQATT and CDR2 SNEGSKA (reference sequence). The CDR3 covers 13 residues. The V and J ends lost 6 bases and 5 bases respectively, with 14 bases between them.